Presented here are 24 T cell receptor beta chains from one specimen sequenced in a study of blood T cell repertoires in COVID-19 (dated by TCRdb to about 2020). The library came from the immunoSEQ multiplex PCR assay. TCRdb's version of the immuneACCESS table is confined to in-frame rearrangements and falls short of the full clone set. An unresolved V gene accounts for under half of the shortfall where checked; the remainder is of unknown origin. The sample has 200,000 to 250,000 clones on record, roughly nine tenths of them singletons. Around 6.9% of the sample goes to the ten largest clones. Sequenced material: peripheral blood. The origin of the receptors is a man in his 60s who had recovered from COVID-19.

The CDR3 DNA follows: TGCGCCAGCAGCCGCGGACAGGGGGCGGGATACGAGCAGTACTTC. It specifies CASSRGQGAGYEQYF. The J gene is TRBJ2-7, the V gene TRBV4-1; 11 bases align to TRBD1. Losses at the gene ends were 4 bases for V and 4 bases for J; bases not matched to a gene: 6. Germline CDR1 MGHRA, CDR2 YSYEKL. This CDR3 is 15 amino acids long.

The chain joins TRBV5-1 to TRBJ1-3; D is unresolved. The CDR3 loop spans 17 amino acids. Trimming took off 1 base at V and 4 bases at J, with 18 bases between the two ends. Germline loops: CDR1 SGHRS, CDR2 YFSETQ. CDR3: CASSLKDARGAGNTIYF. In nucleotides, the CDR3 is TGCGCCAGCAGCTTGAAGGACGCTCGGGGAGCCGGAAACACCATATATTTT.

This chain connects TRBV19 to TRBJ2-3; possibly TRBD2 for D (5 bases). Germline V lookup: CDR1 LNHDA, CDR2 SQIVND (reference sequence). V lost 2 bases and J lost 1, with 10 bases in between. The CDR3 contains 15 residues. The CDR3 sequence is CASSIRLAGTDTQYF. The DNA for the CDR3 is TGTGCCAGTAGTATAAGGCTAGCAGGCACAGATACGCAGTATTTT.

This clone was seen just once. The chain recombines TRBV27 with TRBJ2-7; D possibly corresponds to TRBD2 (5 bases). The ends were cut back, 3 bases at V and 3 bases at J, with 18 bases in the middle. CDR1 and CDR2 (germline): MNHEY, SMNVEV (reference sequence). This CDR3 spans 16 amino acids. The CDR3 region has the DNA TGTGCCAGCAGTTTTAGAGTCGGACTGGGTGACTACGAGCAGTACTTC. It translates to CASSFRVGLGDYEQYF.

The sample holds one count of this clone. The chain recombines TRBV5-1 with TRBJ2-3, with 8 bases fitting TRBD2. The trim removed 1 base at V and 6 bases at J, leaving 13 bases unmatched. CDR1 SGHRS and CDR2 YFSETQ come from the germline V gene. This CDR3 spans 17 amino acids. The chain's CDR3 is CASSLWYGGADLDTQYF. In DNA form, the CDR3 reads TGCGCCAGCAGCTTGTGGTACGGGGGGGCGGATTTGGATACGCAGTATTTT. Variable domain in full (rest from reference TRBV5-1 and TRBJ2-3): KAGVTQTPRYLIKTRGQQVTLSCSPISGHRSVSWYQQTPGQGLQFLFEYFSETQRNKGNFPGRFSGRQFSNSRSEMNVSTLELGDSALYLCASSLWYGGADLDTQYFGPGTRLTVL.

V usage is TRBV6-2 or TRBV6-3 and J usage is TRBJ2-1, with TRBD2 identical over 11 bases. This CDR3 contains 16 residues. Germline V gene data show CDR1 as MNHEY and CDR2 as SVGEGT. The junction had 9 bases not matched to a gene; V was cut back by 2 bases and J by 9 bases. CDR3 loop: CASSYRGLADTFEQFF. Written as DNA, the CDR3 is TGTGCCAGCAGTTACCGGGGACTAGCGGATACCTTTGAGCAGTTCTTC.

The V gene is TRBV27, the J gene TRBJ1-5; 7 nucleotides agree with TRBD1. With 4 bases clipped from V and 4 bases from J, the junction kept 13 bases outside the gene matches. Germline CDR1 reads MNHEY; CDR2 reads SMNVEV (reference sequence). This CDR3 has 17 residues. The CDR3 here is CASSSGMTGTRNQPQHF. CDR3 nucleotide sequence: TGTGCCAGCAGTTCAGGAATGACAGGGACTCGGAATCAGCCCCAGCATTTT.

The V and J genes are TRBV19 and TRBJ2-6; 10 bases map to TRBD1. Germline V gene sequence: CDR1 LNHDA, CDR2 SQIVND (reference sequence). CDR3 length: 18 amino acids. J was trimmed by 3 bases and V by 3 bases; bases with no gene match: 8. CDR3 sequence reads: CASSIRQGAYIGANVLTF. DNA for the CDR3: TGTGCCAGTAGTATTCGACAGGGGGCTTACATTGGGGCCAACGTCCTGACTTTC.

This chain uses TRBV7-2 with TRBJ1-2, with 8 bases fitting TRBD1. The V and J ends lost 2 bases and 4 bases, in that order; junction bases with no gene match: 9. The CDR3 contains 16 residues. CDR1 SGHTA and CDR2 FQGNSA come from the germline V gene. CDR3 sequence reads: CASSLRGQGEGYGYTF. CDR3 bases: TGTGCCAGCAGCTTAAGAGGACAGGGAGAGGGCTATGGCTACACCTTC.

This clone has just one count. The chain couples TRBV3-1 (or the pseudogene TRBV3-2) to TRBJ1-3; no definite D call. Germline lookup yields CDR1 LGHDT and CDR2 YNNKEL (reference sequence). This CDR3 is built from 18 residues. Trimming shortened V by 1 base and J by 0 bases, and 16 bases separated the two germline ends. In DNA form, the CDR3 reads TGTGCCAGCAGCCAAGCATGGGGAGGTAGCCTCTCTGGAAACACCATATATTTT. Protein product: CASSQAWGGSLSGNTIYF.

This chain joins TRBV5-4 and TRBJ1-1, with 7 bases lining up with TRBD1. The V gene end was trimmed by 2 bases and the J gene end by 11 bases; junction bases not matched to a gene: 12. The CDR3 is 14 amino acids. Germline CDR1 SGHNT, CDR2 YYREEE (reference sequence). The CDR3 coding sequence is TGTGCCAGCAGCTTAATCGACAGGGAAAGTTCGGCTTTCTTT. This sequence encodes CASSLIDRESSAFF.

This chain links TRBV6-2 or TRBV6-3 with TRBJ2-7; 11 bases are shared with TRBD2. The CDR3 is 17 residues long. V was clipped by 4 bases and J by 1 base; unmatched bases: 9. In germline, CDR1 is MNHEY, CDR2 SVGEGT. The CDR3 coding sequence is TGTGCCAGCAGTTCGGGACTACTAGCGGGAGTATCCTACGAGCAGTACTTC. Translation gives CASSSGLLAGVSYEQYF.

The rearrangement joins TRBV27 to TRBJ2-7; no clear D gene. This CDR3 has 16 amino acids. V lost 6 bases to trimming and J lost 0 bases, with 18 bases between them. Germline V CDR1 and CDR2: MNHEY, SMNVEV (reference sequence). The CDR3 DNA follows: TGTGCCAGCAGCGGAACAGCCAGATCCCGCTCCTACGAGCAGTACTTC. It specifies CASSGTARSRSYEQYF.

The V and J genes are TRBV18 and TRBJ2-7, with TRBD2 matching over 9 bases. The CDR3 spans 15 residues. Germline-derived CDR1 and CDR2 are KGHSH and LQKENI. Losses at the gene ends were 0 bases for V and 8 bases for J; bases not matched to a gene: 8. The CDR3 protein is CASSPPLLAGRKQYF. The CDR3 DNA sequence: TGTGCCAGCTCACCACCCTTACTAGCGGGTAGAAAGCAGTACTTC.

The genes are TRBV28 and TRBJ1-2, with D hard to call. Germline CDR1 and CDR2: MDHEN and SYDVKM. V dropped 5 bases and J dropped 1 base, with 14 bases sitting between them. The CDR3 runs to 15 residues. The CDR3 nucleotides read TGTGCCAGCAGTAAAGACGGGGTCGGTAACTATGGCTACACCTTC. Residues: CASSKDGVGNYGYTF.

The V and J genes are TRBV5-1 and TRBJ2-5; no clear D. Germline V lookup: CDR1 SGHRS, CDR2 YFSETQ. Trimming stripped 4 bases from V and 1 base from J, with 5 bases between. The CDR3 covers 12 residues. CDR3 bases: TGCGCCAGCAGCCCCTCCCAAGAGACCCAGTACTTC. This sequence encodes CASSPSQETQYF.

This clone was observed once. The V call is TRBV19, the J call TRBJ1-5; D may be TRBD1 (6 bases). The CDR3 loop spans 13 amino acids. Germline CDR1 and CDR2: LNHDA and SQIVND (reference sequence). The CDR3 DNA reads TGTTGGGTAGGGGGAAATAGCAATCAGCCCCAGCATTTT. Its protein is CWVGGNSNQPQHF.

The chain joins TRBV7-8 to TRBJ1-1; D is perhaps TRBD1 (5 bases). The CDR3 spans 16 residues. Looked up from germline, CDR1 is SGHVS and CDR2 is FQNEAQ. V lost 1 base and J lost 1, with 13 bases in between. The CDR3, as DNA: TGTGCCAGCAGCTTAGTTGGGGCTCTAGGGAACACTGAAGCTTTCTTT. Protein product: CASSLVGALGNTEAFF.

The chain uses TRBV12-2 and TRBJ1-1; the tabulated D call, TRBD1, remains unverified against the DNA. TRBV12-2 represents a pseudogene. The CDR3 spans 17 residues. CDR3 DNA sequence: TGTGCAAGTCGCTCACAACCCCCCGGGACAGGGGCTGCTGAAGCTTTCTTT. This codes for CASRSQPPGTGAAEAFF.

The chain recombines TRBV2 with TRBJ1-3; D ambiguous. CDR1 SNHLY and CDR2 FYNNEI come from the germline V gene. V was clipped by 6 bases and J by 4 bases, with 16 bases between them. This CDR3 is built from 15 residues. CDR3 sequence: CASRAGRASGNTIYF. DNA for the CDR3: TGTGCCAGCAGGGCCGGGAGAGCGTCCGGAAACACCATATATTTT.

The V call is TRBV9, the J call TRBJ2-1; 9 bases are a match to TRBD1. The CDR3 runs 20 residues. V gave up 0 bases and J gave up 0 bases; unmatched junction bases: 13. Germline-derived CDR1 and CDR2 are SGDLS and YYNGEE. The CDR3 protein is CASSVGGGQGHLGSYNEQFF. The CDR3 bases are TGTGCCAGCAGCGTAGGAGGAGGACAGGGGCATTTGGGCTCCTACAATGAGCAGTTCTTC.

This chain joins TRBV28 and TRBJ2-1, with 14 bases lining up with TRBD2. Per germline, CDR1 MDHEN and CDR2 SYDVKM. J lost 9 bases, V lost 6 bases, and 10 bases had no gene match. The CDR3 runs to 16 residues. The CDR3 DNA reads TGTGCCAGCAGGCTGACTAGCGGGAGGGCCTTGGGTGAGCAGTTCTTC. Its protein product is CASRLTSGRALGEQFF.

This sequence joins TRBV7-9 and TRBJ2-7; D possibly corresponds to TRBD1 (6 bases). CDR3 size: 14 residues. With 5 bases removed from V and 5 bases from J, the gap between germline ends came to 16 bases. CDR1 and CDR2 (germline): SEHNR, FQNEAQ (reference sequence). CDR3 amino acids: CASSSRDTGNEQYF. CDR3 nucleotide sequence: TGTGCCAGCAGCAGCCGGGACACAGGCAACGAGCAGTACTTC.

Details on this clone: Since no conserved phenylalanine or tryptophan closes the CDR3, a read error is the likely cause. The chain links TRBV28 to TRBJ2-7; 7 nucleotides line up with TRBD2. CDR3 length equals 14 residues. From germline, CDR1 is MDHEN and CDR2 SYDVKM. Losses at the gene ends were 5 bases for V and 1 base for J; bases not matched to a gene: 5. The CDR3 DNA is TGTGCCAGCAGTCCAACGGGACTATCCTACGAGCAGTACTTA. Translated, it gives CASSPTGLSYEQYL.